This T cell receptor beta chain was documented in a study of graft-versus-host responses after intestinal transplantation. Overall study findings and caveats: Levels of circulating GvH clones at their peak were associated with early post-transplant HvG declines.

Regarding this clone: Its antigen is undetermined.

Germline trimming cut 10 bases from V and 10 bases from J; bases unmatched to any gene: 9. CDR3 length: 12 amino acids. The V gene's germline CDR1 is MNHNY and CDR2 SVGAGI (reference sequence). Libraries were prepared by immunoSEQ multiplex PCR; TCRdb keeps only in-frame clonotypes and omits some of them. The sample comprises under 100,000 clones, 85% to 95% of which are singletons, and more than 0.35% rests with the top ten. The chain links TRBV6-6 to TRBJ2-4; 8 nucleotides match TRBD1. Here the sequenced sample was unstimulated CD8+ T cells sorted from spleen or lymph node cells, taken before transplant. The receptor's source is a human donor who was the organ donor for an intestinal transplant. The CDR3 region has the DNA TGTGCCACTGGACAGGGAGACGTGATTCAGTACTTC. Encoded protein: CATGQGDVIQYF.